These 27 T cell receptor beta chains came from one sample sequenced in a study of CD8+CD57+ T cells in acquired aplastic anemia. TCR beta VDJ and CDR3 profiling used genomic DNA as template. Each CDR3 protein gets one entry after TCRdb re-called the reads with MiXCR. The sample lists under 200,000 distinct CDR3 sequences, 70% to 75% occurring once. Whoever was chosen for sequencing had shown CD8+CD57+ cell expansion by flow cytometry. What was sequenced was sorted CD4+, CD8+, or CD8+CD57+ T cells (not recorded which) from PBMCs. The source is a human donor with aplastic anemia.

The rearrangement links TRBV7-8 to TRBJ2-6; no firm D call. CDR1 is SGHVS and CDR2 is FQNEAQ in the germline V gene. CDR3 size: 13 residues. V was cut by 3 bases and J by 3 bases, with 3 bases left in between. The CDR3 spells CASSFGGANVLTF. CDR3 sequence (DNA): TGTGCCAGCAGCTTTGGTGGGGCCAACGTCCTGACTTTC.

V usage is TRBV19 and J usage is TRBJ1-1, with D uncertain. CDR3 length equals 13 residues. Germline V lookup: CDR1 LNHDA, CDR2 SQIVND (reference sequence). Between the trimmed V and J ends, which lost 3 bases and 4 bases, there was a span of 9 bases. The CDR3 protein is CASSIARTTEAFF. As DNA, the CDR3 is TGTGCCAGTAGTATCGCACGGACCACTGAAGCTTTCTTT.

The V and J genes are TRBV24-1 and TRBJ2-5; D is uncertain. The CDR3 loop spans 14 amino acids. V was clipped by 1 base and J by 5 bases, with 10 bases between them. The germline gives CDR1 KGHDR, CDR2 SFDVKD. CDR3 sequence reads: CATSDFARVETQYF. In DNA, the CDR3 is TGTGCCACCAGTGATTTTGCCCGGGTTGAGACCCAGTACTTC.

The chain couples TRBV9 to TRBJ2-3; D tentatively reads TRBD1 or TRBD2 (7 bases each). Germline V gives CDR1 SGDLS, CDR2 YYNGEE. The CDR3 consists of 17 residues. The V gene lost 0 bases and the J gene lost 4 bases, with 18 bases spanning the gap. The CDR3 reads CASSVVTGRDGPDTQYF. The CDR3 DNA reads TGTGCCAGCAGCGTAGTGACAGGGAGGGATGGTCCAGATACGCAGTATTTT.

The CDR3 loop is CSAPGSGDSNTEAFF. DNA for the CDR3: TGCAGTGCCCCAGGGTCGGGGGATTCAAACACTGAAGCTTTCTTT. The J gene is TRBJ1-1, the V gene TRBV20-1; TRBD1 is a possible D gene (5 bases). The V and J ends lost 6 bases and 2 bases respectively, with 19 bases between them. The CDR3 totals 15 residues. Germline V lookup: CDR1 DFQATT, CDR2 SNEGSKA (reference sequence).

The CDR3, as DNA: TGTGCCAGCAGACCAGGCCGGGACAGCGCCTACGAGCAGTACGTC. Protein product: CASRPGRDSAYEQYV. The chain employs TRBV28 and TRBJ2-7; the match to TRBD1 covers 7 bases. Germline CDR1 is MDHEN and CDR2 is SYDVKM. The junction had 10 bases not matched to a gene; V was cut back by 6 bases and J by 2 bases. This CDR3 spans 15 amino acids.

The V gene is TRBV20-1, the J gene TRBJ1-6; D may be TRBD1 (5 bases). Trimming cost V 1 base and J 8 bases, with 6 bases left between them. Germline CDR1 DFQATT, CDR2 SNEGSKA (reference sequence). CDR3 length equals 12 residues. CDR3 nucleotides: TGCAGTGCTAGAGGGGGGGATTCACCCCTCCACTTT. The encoded protein is CSARGGDSPLHF.

This sequence joins TRBV5-1 and TRBJ2-2; TRBD2 might be the D (5 bases). The ends were cut back, 5 bases at V and 5 bases at J, with 16 bases in the middle. The CDR3 loop spans 15 amino acids. Germline assignment: CDR1 SGHRS and CDR2 YFSETQ. This chain's CDR3 is CASSLWGEYTGELFF. CDR3 bases: TGCGCCAGCAGTCTTTGGGGAGAATATACCGGGGAGCTGTTTTTT.

The CDR3 DNA is TGTGCCAGCAGTGGTCTCGACAGGCTCCTATACACCTACGAGCAGTACTTC. Residues: CASSGLDRLLYTYEQYF. The chain joins TRBV2 to TRBJ2-7, with TRBD1 as a possible D gene (6 bases). CDR3 size: 17 residues. CDR1 SNHLY and CDR2 FYNNEI come from the germline V gene. The ends were cut back, 4 bases at V and 2 bases at J, with 21 bases in the middle.

The genes are TRBV2 and TRBJ1-5, with D unresolved. This CDR3 region has 14 residues. V dropped 4 bases and J dropped 0 bases, with 7 bases sitting between them. Germline V gene data show CDR1 as SNHLY and CDR2 as FYNNEI. The CDR3 sequence is CASSGPNSNQPQHF. The CDR3 DNA reads TGTGCCAGCAGTGGACCGAATAGCAATCAGCCCCAGCATTTT.

V usage is TRBV2 and J usage is TRBJ2-7, with D perhaps assigned TRBD1 or TRBD2 (5 bases each). This CDR3 region has 13 residues. The V gene lost 8 bases and the J gene lost 4 bases, with 15 bases spanning the gap. The germline CDR1 and CDR2 sequences are SNHLY and FYNNEI. CDR3 in DNA: TGTGCCAGCGCAGGGAAAGAGGGATACGAGCAGTACTTC. Translating it yields CASAGKEGYEQYF.

The chain couples TRBV20-1 to TRBJ2-1; tentative D call: TRBD1 (5 bases). Germline V gene lookup returns CDR1 DFQATT and CDR2 SNEGSKA (reference sequence). Trimming left V 6 bases short and J 1 base short, with 13 bases between. The CDR3 is 14 residues long. The CDR3 nucleotides read TGCAGTGCCCCAGGGTCGAGATCCTACAATGAGCAGTTCTTC. Translation: CSAPGSRSYNEQFF.

A note on this clonotype: At one end the junction does not follow the germline gene, possibly because of a read error. The chain combines TRBV7-2 with TRBJ2-5; D is uncertain. This CDR3 comprises 13 residues. Germline V gene lookup returns CDR1 SGHTA and CDR2 FQGNSA. Here the CDR3 DNA reads TGTGCCAGCAGCTTAGCGTTCCAAGAGACTCAGTACTTC. Its protein product is CASSLAFQETQYF.

The chain employs TRBV5-1 and TRBJ2-7; D is perhaps TRBD2 (5 bases). The CDR3 is 17 residues long. In germline, CDR1 is SGHRS, CDR2 YFSETQ. The germline V and J ends were trimmed by 0 bases and 3 bases, with 19 bases remaining between them. The CDR3 sequence is CASSLARIEQGGYEQYF. The CDR3 nucleotides are TGCGCCAGCAGCTTGGCCCGTATAGAACAAGGAGGCTACGAGCAGTACTTC.

The chain combines TRBV28 with TRBJ2-5; perhaps TRBD2 as D (5 bases). Looked up from germline, CDR1 is MDHEN and CDR2 is SYDVKM. Trimming pared 3 bases from V and 4 bases from J, leaving 9 bases between. The CDR3 consists of 13 residues. CDR3 residues: CASSLASLETQYF. CDR3 sequence (DNA): TGTGCCAGCAGTTTGGCTAGCCTAGAGACCCAGTACTTC.

The chain is built from TRBV11-3 and TRBJ2-1, with 9 bases lining up with TRBD2. The germline V gene has CDR1 SGHNT and CDR2 YENEEA. The CDR3 contains 15 residues. Losses at the gene ends were 1 base for V and 3 bases for J; bases not matched to a gene: 1. The CDR3 nucleotides are TGTGCCAGCAGCTTAGTTAGCGGGAGCTACAATGAGCAGTTCTTC. Translating gives CASSLVSGSYNEQFF.

In its sample, this clonotype was seen once. This chain connects TRBV14 to TRBJ1-1; D is uncertain. V was cut by 1 base and J by 6 bases, with 9 bases left in between. Germline V gene sequence: CDR1 SGHDN, CDR2 FVKESK. The CDR3 loop spans 13 amino acids. CDR3 sequence reads: CASSQVPGAEAFF. The CDR3 region has the DNA TGTGCCAGCAGCCAAGTACCTGGGGCTGAAGCTTTCTTT.

This sequence joins TRBV6-5 and TRBJ1-1; a possible D gene is TRBD1 (6 bases). The ends were cut back, 6 bases at V and 1 base at J, with 15 bases in the middle. CDR1 is MNHEY and CDR2 is SVGAGI in the germline V gene. This CDR3 contains 15 residues. CDR3 nucleotides: TGTGCCAGCAGAGCCAGGGGCCGAAAGAACACTGAAGCTTTCTTT. Protein sequence: CASRARGRKNTEAFF.

This clonotype was seen only once. The chain recombines TRBV24-1 with TRBJ2-1; TRBD2 matches 7 bases. The V segment lost 0 bases and the J segment 3 bases; nucleotides outside the gene matches: 7. CDR3 length equals 17 residues. CDR1 is KGHDR, CDR2 SFDVKD, per germline. CDR3 nucleotides: TGTGCCACCAGTGATTTGCGGGCGGGAGTCGGCTACAATGAGCAGTTCTTC. Translation: CATSDLRAGVGYNEQFF.

The J gene is TRBJ1-4, the V gene TRBV19; perhaps TRBD1 as D (5 bases). This CDR3 is 16 amino acids long. V lost 5 bases, J lost 3 bases, and 16 bases lay in between. From germline, CDR1 is LNHDA and CDR2 SQIVND (reference sequence). The CDR3 reads CASSEVYSGPNEKLFF. CDR3 DNA: TGTGCCAGTAGTGAAGTATATTCGGGACCTAATGAAAAACTGTTTTTT.

This sequence joins TRBV7-2 and TRBJ2-1; 10 nucleotides match TRBD1. The CDR3 runs 18 residues. Losses at the gene ends were 2 bases for V and 1 base for J; bases not matched to a gene: 8. The germline CDR1 and CDR2 sequences are SGHTA and FQGNSA. CDR3 sequence (DNA): TGTGCCAGCAGCTTAACGGGACAGGGGAGCGTGTCCTACAATGAGCAGTTCTTC. It yields the protein CASSLTGQGSVSYNEQFF.

The V and J genes are TRBV10-2 and TRBJ2-1; 9 bases map to TRBD2. V was clipped by 5 bases and J by 2 bases; unmatched bases: 7. Germline V CDR1 and CDR2: WSHSY, SAAADI. The CDR3 contains 16 residues. The CDR3 protein is CASSSRGGAAYNEQFF. The CDR3 DNA is TGCGCCAGCAGTTCTCGCGGGGGGGCCGCCTACAATGAGCAGTTCTTC.

V gene TRBV25-1 combines with J gene TRBJ2-7, with TRBD1 as a possible D gene (6 bases). The CDR3 has 12 amino acids. Germline assignment: CDR1 MGHDK and CDR2 SYGVNS. V lost 4 bases and J lost 4, with 8 bases in between. Here the CDR3 reads CASSVTGYEQYF. CDR3 DNA: TGTGCCAGCAGTGTCACAGGGTACGAGCAGTACTTC.

This clonotype was picked up one time. The chain combines TRBV20-1 with TRBJ1-2; the D gene is possibly TRBD1 (6 bases). Trimming cost V 3 bases and J 5 bases, with 13 bases left between them. The CDR3 is 13 residues long. Per germline, CDR1 DFQATT and CDR2 SNEGSKA (reference sequence). The CDR3 region has the DNA TGCAGTGCTAGGGGACAAACGGGTTATGGCTACACCTTC. This sequence encodes CSARGQTGYGYTF.

This clonotype showed up just a few times. The J gene is TRBJ2-3, the V gene TRBV20-1; D call uncertain. With 6 bases removed from V and 0 bases from J, the gap between germline ends came to 13 bases. The CDR3 length is 14 residues. CDR1 is DFQATT, CDR2 SNEGSKA, per germline (reference sequence). The CDR3 sequence is CSALGIPSTDTQYF. The DNA for the CDR3 is TGCAGTGCCCTTGGCATTCCTAGCACAGATACGCAGTATTTT.

This clonotype came up once. This rearrangement joins TRBV10-3 to TRBJ1-3, with D unclear. CDR1 and CDR2 from the germline V gene are ENHRY and SYGVKD. The CDR3 contains 14 residues. With 0 bases removed from V and 2 bases from J, the gap between germline ends came to 5 bases. In nucleotides, the CDR3 is TGTGCCATCAGTGAGTCTACACCTGGAAACACCATATATTTT. This codes for CAISESTPGNTIYF.

The rearrangement uses TRBV10-1 and TRBJ1-5, with D unresolved. CDR1 is WNHNN and CDR2 is SYGVQD in the germline V gene (reference sequence). The CDR3 extends over 13 amino acids. With 4 bases removed from V and 2 bases from J, the gap between germline ends came to 6 bases. CDR3 sequence reads: CASSGAGNQPQHF. The CDR3, as DNA: TGCGCCAGCAGTGGGGCGGGCAATCAGCCCCAGCATTTT.